What follows is one T cell receptor beta chain and its context. Germline V gives CDR1 LNHDA, CDR2 SQIVND (reference sequence). Trimming removed 5 bases at V and 1 base at J, with 17 bases between. This CDR3 is 16 amino acids long. The table came from immunoSEQ multiplex PCR; TCRdb's copy has only in-frame clones and leaves some out. The data contain 270,000 or so clones, 85% to 90% of them singletons. This entry is derived from a study of blood T cell repertoires in COVID-19. The rearrangement joins TRBV19 to TRBJ1-2; maybe TRBD1 (6 bases). The receptor comes from a woman in her twenties or thirties with COVID-19, enrolled during active disease. The sequencing sample was made of peripheral blood. For the CDR3, the DNA is TGTGCCAGTAGTTATCAAACAGGGAACGGTAACTATGGCTACACCTTC. This sequence encodes CASSYQTGNGNYGYTF.